This T cell receptor beta chain was observed in a study of T cell repertoires in cytomegalovirus infection. Overall study context: Based on public TCR beta signatures, there were indications of CMV infection and of a matching HLA type.

From the reads, TCRdb called clonotypes with MiXCR, one entry per CDR3 protein. The sample shows about 770,000 distinct CDR3 sequences, almost 30% of them seen only once. Germline-derived CDR1 and CDR2 are ENHRY and SYGVKD. V was cut by 0 bases and J by 5 bases, with 5 bases left in between. The CDR3 loop spans 12 amino acids. Findings and limits, study-wide: CMV carriers having the relevant HLA were flagged by cumulative public TCR beta family frequency. The study found HLA-C-restricted CMV-specific TCR beta clonotypes dominating the ex vivo response.

Remarks on this clonotype: Its antigen is currently unknown.

The receptor was derived from a human donor in good health (CMV status not recorded). Some clones in this sample may be carry-over from other donors' samples. This sample comprised cultured CD8+ T cells from PBMCs, obtained from culture after CMV antigen stimulation. The chain carries TRBV10-3 and TRBJ2-7, with unresolved D. The CDR3 sequence: CAISESNDEQYV. The CDR3 DNA reads as TGTGCCATCAGTGAGTCGAACGACGAGCAGTACGTC.